This is a list of T cell receptor beta chains from one sample in a study of cytomegalovirus exposure and HLA in healthy donors. Here immunoSEQ multiplex PCR was the method, and the copy in TCRdb shows in-frame clones only, minus some. The table shows 150,000 or so clones, with roughly 80% occurring only once. Sample: PBMCs. These receptor sequences come from a man aged 35 to 55 in good health and CMV-seropositive. Both conserved end residues are part of each CDR3. D genes are given only for firm matches. A row's size may be missing; if present it is once, few, many or a size class.

cdr3_aa cdr3_nt j_call clone_size d_call v_call
CASHRGGSGYTF TGTGCCAGCCACAGGGGTGGTAGTGGCTACACCTTC TRBJ1-2 NA TRBD1 TRBV19
CASGLEGVADTQYF TGTGCTAGTGGTTTGGAGGGAGTAGCAGATACGCAGTATTTT TRBJ2-3 NA NA TRBV12-5
CASRTWGPDTQYF TGTGCCAGCAGGACCTGGGGCCCAGATACGCAGTATTTT TRBJ2-3 NA NA TRBV5-4
CASTGLAPNEQFF TGCGCCAGTACGGGACTAGCCCCCAATGAGCAGTTCTTC TRBJ2-1 NA TRBD2 TRBV5-1
CASSPLGGEWAEAFF TGTGCCAGCAGTCCCCTTGGAGGGGAGTGGGCTGAAGCTTTCTTT TRBJ1-1 NA NA TRBV28
CATSREGQVAGHTDTQYF TGTGCCACCAGCAGAGAAGGTCAGGTAGCGGGACACACAGATACGCAGTATTTT TRBJ2-3 NA TRBD2 TRBV15
CASSPGTSGANVLTF TGTGCCAGCAGCCCCGGGACATCTGGGGCCAACGTCCTGACTTTC TRBJ2-6 once NA TRBV7-3
CASSLDPGQAGYYGYTF TGCGCCAGCAGCTTGGACCCCGGACAGGCCGGATACTATGGCTACACCTTC TRBJ1-2 NA TRBD1 TRBV5-1
CASRRATNEKLFF TGTGCCAGCAGACGCGCAACTAATGAAAAACTGTTTTTT TRBJ1-4 NA NA TRBV25-1
CASSPWLTGLYEQYF TGCGCCAGCAGCCCGTGGTTGACAGGGTTGTACGAGCAGTACTTC TRBJ2-7 NA TRBD1 TRBV5-1
CANSLAPYNEQFF TGTGCCAACAGTCTAGCGCCCTACAATGAGCAGTTCTTC TRBJ2-1 NA NA TRBV10-3
CASSPFASGTSYNEQFF TGTGCCAGTAGTCCCTTCGCTAGCGGAACCTCCTACAATGAGCAGTTCTTC TRBJ2-1 NA TRBD2 TRBV19
CASSVSGNNYNEQFF TGTGCCAGCAGCGTGAGCGGGAATAACTACAATGAGCAGTTCTTC TRBJ2-1 NA TRBD2 TRBV9
CASSESGQGVPTQYF TGCGCCAGCAGTGAGTCGGGACAGGGCGTTCCGACCCAGTACTTC TRBJ2-5 once TRBD1 TRBV10-2
CASSLKGGNYGYTF TGTGCCAGCAGTTTGAAGGGGGGGAACTATGGCTACACCTTC TRBJ1-2 NA NA TRBV27
CASSLGRNTEAFF TGTGCCAGCAGCTTAGGGAGAAACACTGAAGCTTTCTTT TRBJ1-1 once NA TRBV7-3
CASSRTSGSRTDTQYF TGTGCCAGCAGCCGGACTAGCGGGAGTAGGACAGATACGCAGTATTTT TRBJ2-3 NA TRBD2 TRBV28
CASSREVIPNTGELFF TGTGCCAGCAGCCGAGAGGTTATACCGAACACCGGGGAGCTGTTTTTT TRBJ2-2 NA NA TRBV7-2